This T cell receptor beta chain was identified in a study of cytomegalovirus exposure and HLA in healthy donors (dated by TCRdb to between 2016 and 2019). The study in broad terms: An earlier analysis of about 560 of the donors reported 276 Gb of sequence data and about 120 million unique TCR beta sequences obtained from about 180 million T cells. About 300 gigabases of sequencing data and 70 million to 85 million unique TCR sequences were included in an early release covering around 600 HLA-typed donors. Of the 350 to 450 genotyped donors, less than 85% were placed in the genetic ancestry cluster associated with self-reported Caucasian donors. The study aimed to test whether cataloging public T cell receptors could reveal signatures of past pathogen exposure. The T cell repertoires of several hundred subjects were profiled by immunosequencing and related to cytomegalovirus serostatus. A separate validation cohort of about 110 different subjects was used in addition to the approximately 700-subject first cohort. The study combined high-throughput TCR immunosequencing, statistical association of individual TCRs with disease status, and machine learning to predict cytomegalovirus infection status. In a later analysis, previously published TCR beta repertoires from roughly 710 donors were re-analyzed and high-resolution HLA genotyping was added so that TCR occurrence patterns could be studied. The later analysis used no new phenotypic data to find candidate immune exposures, relying instead on TCR beta sequences and their occurrence across donors. An earlier analysis of more than 450 of the donors used high-throughput TCR beta sequencing to judge whether each TCR beta V gene segment behaved as functional or pseudogenic. Alongside the repertoire data, information on donor age, sex, ethnicity and CMV serostatus was compiled. Genome-wide SNP genotypes for about 60% of the roughly 700 donors were used in a later genetic analysis, which treated that subset as a discovery cohort. Every repertoire in the discovery cohort had been generated on one and the same sequencing platform. HLA typing included class I and class II loci at four-digit resolution. Typing coverage differed by locus: A, B, C, DRB1 and DQB1 were typed in roughly 620-630 donors, DQA1 in 500 to 550, DPA1 in 606, and DPB1 in around 440. A handful of DR-DQ haplotypes were treated as single units for association and clustering because of strong linkage in the cohort. Among roughly 370 genotyped donors of the cohort, an average of about 240,000 unique TCR beta nucleotide sequences were sequenced per donor, around a sixth of them non-productive.

The cohort was made up of approximately 670 healthy bone marrow donors. Cohort members were all nominally healthy when sampled, although unrecorded immune exposures were likely present. The donor tested CMV seronegative, placing the donor among the roughly 350 seronegative members of the cohort. Each donor provided a peripheral blood sample, and peripheral blood mononuclear cells were used for TCR beta sequencing. The Qiagen DNeasy Blood Extraction Kit was used to extract genomic DNA from the blood cell samples. Its CDR3 holds 15 amino acids, cysteine through phenylalanine. The retained sequence is limited to the CDR3, 45 bases, with the frame set at the first base. The germline V end is reduced by 1 base and the J end by 5 bases; junction bases left unmatched: 6. CDR1 and CDR2 (MNHNS, SASEGT) derive from the germline V gene. Study-level results and caveats: In both the original and validation cohorts, the classifier was reported to diagnose cytomegalovirus status with high specificity and sensitivity. According to a later genetic analysis, donors in an Asian-associated ancestry cluster had fewer N-insertions in productive TCRs than the approximately 710-donor mean. Most TCR sequences were observed very rarely across donors, whereas some public TCRs were present in many individuals. The 87-base-pair reads could not distinguish some IMGT-functional V segments, including TRBV6-2 and TRBV6-3, so those segments were excluded. According to a later analysis, parvovirus B19, influenza, CMV and Epstein-Barr virus appeared linked to several top co-occurrence clusters. Broadly in line with IMGT annotations, most TCR beta V segments showed up in productive rearrangements about 90% or about 30% of the time in an earlier analysis of several hundred of the donors. Strong co-occurrence of HLA alleles, especially DR and DQ, made assigning TCR associations to individual alleles difficult. In a later analysis, HLA-associated TCR beta chains were found to be more clonally expanded and to have lower generation probabilities than equally common non-associated chains. The only immune exposure information available for the cohort was CMV serostatus. V-gene and J-gene trimming of TCR beta chains was associated with a missense DCLRE1C variant in a later genetic analysis, and the association was replicated in an independent cohort. In a later analysis, TCR association rates were found to vary across HLA loci, with the most associated TCRs seen for DRB1 alleles and the fewest for HLA-C alleles. This cohort had only TCR beta chains sequenced, and the lack of alpha or paired-chain data limited which features could be detected. In a later analysis, some 17,000 TCR beta sequences were associated with specific HLA alleles at a false discovery rate of 0.05. Because counts were too low, seventeen rarely observed V segments, including chromosome 9 orphons, were left out of the earlier analysis of about 620 of the donors. Roughly uniform sequencing depth across donors was assumed in presence/absence analyses, although this assumption may not hold. Correlated functional status among segregating V segments might reflect linkage disequilibrium, but an unknown experimental factor could not be ruled out. A further reported finding was that TCR beta sequences accurately predicted the HLA-A and HLA-B alleles for most subjects in the first cohort. Because HLA typing was missing for some donors at each locus, association tests included only the typed subset. Most CMV-associated TCR beta chains appeared to be HLA-restricted in a later analysis, and the HLA associations seemed to be driven largely by CMV exposure. According to the authors, the approach could potentially be generalized to other disease states and immunological phenotypes. A total of around 150 TCR beta chains were listed by the study as associated with cytomegalovirus. A cluster of highly shared sequence variants was judged likely to represent a technical artifact of the sequencing pipeline. In vitro tests confirmed that a few of the cytomegalovirus-associated TCR beta chains recognize cytomegalovirus antigens.

Library creation used the immunoSEQ multiplex PCR assay. For the multiplex PCR, a mixture combining 60 forward primers for TCR Vbeta segments and 13 reverse primers for TCR Jbeta segments was used. A multiplex PCR assay on genomic DNA amplified the CDR3 region of rearranged TCR beta genes. On the Illumina HiSeq System, the amplified TCR beta libraries were sequenced as 87-base-pair reads. The study's processing was this. Across the 670 or so repertoires, a later analysis counted some 80 million unique TCR beta chains, around 11 million of which were shared by at least two donors. To remove PCR and sequencing errors, raw reads were error-corrected and collapsed into unique sequences using a nearest-neighbor algorithm that merged closely related sequences. CDR3 sequences were aligned to IMGT reference sequences to assign V, D and J gene segments. For a sequence to be retained, at least a six-nucleotide match to both a V gene segment and a J gene segment was required. A rearrangement was called productive if the CDR3 had no stop codons and remained in frame with V and J, and every other rearrangement was called non-productive. CDR3 was defined according to IMGT convention as the region running from the second conserved V-encoded cysteine to the conserved J-encoded phenylalanine. In an earlier analysis of more than 550 of the donors, sequences lacking an unambiguous match to a single V gene segment were excluded. In an earlier analysis of approximately 550 of the donors, V segments were called functional above 56.7% productive rearrangements and were called segregating when the between-donor standard deviation exceeded 5%. A statistical classification framework was developed to diagnose cytomegalovirus status using the catalog of TCR beta chain sequences. In a later analysis, V and J genes were assigned by comparing TCR nucleotide sequences against IMGT/GENE-DB human TR gene sequences. In a later analysis, CDR3 sequences and most-parsimonious VDJ recombination scenarios were assigned using the TCRdist pipeline. In a later analysis, every TCR beta chain was defined by the combination of its CDR3 amino acid sequence and its V-gene family, and reads without a unique V-gene family were dropped. A later analysis removed over 500 highly shared, low-generation-probability nucleotide sequences to deal with suspected cross-contamination and a sequencing artifact. In a later analysis, a clonal expansion index was calculated for each public chain from normalized within-repertoire ranks of inferred template counts. In a later analysis, generation probabilities were computed using a VDJ recombination model fitted to out-of-frame rearrangements, and the results were checked against IGoR. In a later analysis, hypergeometric tests were used to score TCR-TCR, TCR-HLA and TCR-CMV co-occurrence, with a repertoire-size bias correction applied to TCR pairs. False discovery rates were estimated in a later analysis by permuting HLA or CMV assignments 20 times. A later analysis grouped co-occurring TCRs with DBSCAN, adding TCRdist sequence similarity when clustering within HLA-allele-positive subsets. Repertoires with fewer than 30,000 or more than 120,000 public chains, plus five repertoires with anomalous nucleotide sharing, were excluded from co-occurrence clustering. Drawn from immuneACCESS, this table holds only the in-frame rearrangements with V and J called that TCRdb kept. Clones are partly lost; checked studies trace under half to an unresolved V gene and leave the rest unexplained. That table is the source of V, J and clone size, and D and trimming were worked out from the DNA. This sample gives roughly 190,000 clones in total; around 87% of them show up just once. The top ten clonotypes cover around 1.5% of the sample.

About this clone itself: Its antigen remains undetermined. Base quality data are lacking; no much larger clone is found one base away.

This receptor was identified in a woman between 18 and 29 years old in good health and CMV-seronegative. The sequencing input was PBMCs. The chain is encoded by TRBV6-1 joined to TRBJ2-3, and 7 junctional nucleotides match TRBD2. For the CDR3, the sequence is CASSEGRDYVDTQYF. The nucleotides read TGTGCCAGCAGTGAAGGGCGGGACTACGTAGATACGCAGTATTTT.